These T cell receptor beta chains were read from a single sample in a study of neurological immune-mediated disorders. TCRdb re-called the 5' RACE reads with MiXCR, one entry per CDR3 protein. The data show about 46,000 distinct CDR3 sequences, with approximately 4.5% seen just once and roughly 6% held by the top ten. The material sequenced was PBMCs. These receptors came from a woman aged 55-75 years with multiple sclerosis. Each CDR3 is given without its conserved first and last residue. Fields, in order: CDR3 protein, V gene, D gene, J gene. The D gene is left open where the match is weak.

cdr3_aa: ASSWGGRDTDTQY
v_call: TRBV11-2
d_call: TRBD2
j_call: TRBJ2-3

cdr3_aa: ASSSGQANYGYT
v_call: TRBV12-3/TRBV12-4
d_call: TRBD1
j_call: TRBJ1-2

cdr3_aa: ASSLSSNQPQH
v_call: TRBV7-6
d_call: .
j_call: TRBJ1-5

cdr3_aa: ASSLYCRLGADTQY
v_call: TRBV7-4
d_call: .
j_call: TRBJ2-3

cdr3_aa: ASSFSEYNEQF
v_call: TRBV12-3/TRBV12-4
d_call: .
j_call: TRBJ2-1

cdr3_aa: ASSLVAGAYNEQF
v_call: TRBV5-1
d_call: TRBD2
j_call: TRBJ2-1

cdr3_aa: ASRGDRSSYNEQF
v_call: TRBV7-2
d_call: .
j_call: TRBJ2-1

cdr3_aa: ASSLSWGPDTQY
v_call: TRBV7-2
d_call: .
j_call: TRBJ2-3

cdr3_aa: VSSLGVGRTGELF
v_call: TRBV5-6
d_call: .
j_call: TRBJ2-2

cdr3_aa: ASSSGGARTDTQY
v_call: TRBV5-1
d_call: TRBD1
j_call: TRBJ2-3

cdr3_aa: ASSQSSGLVEAF
v_call: TRBV3-1
d_call: .
j_call: TRBJ1-1

cdr3_aa: ASRPPKNTEAF
v_call: TRBV6-5
d_call: .
j_call: TRBJ1-1

cdr3_aa: ASSPPDSPLH
v_call: TRBV18
d_call: .
j_call: TRBJ1-6

cdr3_aa: AITWTANTGELF
v_call: TRBV10-3
d_call: .
j_call: TRBJ2-2

cdr3_aa: AIRRNTEAF
v_call: TRBV10-3
d_call: .
j_call: TRBJ1-1

cdr3_aa: ASSVVDSTMSADNEQF
v_call: TRBV9
d_call: .
j_call: TRBJ2-1

cdr3_aa: ASSFGTQGGTDTQY
v_call: TRBV12-3/TRBV12-4
d_call: .
j_call: TRBJ2-3

cdr3_aa: ASSPGAVDWSYNEQF
v_call: TRBV5-1
d_call: .
j_call: TRBJ2-1

cdr3_aa: ASSLGTANTGELF
v_call: TRBV12-3/TRBV12-4
d_call: .
j_call: TRBJ2-2

cdr3_aa: SARVAAQETQY
v_call: TRBV20-1
d_call: .
j_call: TRBJ2-5

cdr3_aa: ASSSRANYGYT
v_call: TRBV12-3/TRBV12-4
d_call: .
j_call: TRBJ1-2

cdr3_aa: SARRGTGDEQY
v_call: TRBV20-1
d_call: TRBD1
j_call: TRBJ2-7

cdr3_aa: ASSLVGSATYNEQF
v_call: TRBV5-1
d_call: .
j_call: TRBJ2-1

cdr3_aa: ASSPRDGYGYT
v_call: TRBV7-2
d_call: .
j_call: TRBJ1-2

cdr3_aa: SPGGFDEKLF
v_call: TRBV20-1
d_call: .
j_call: TRBJ1-4

cdr3_aa: ASSQAHGSYEQY
v_call: TRBV4-3
d_call: .
j_call: TRBJ2-7

cdr3_aa: ASSVEAGGFQETQY
v_call: TRBV9
d_call: TRBD2
j_call: TRBJ2-5

cdr3_aa: ASSPGTGNYGYT
v_call: TRBV9
d_call: .
j_call: TRBJ1-2

cdr3_aa: ASSATVHSGNTIY
v_call: TRBV9
d_call: .
j_call: TRBJ1-3

cdr3_aa: ASSLEQGYEQY
v_call: TRBV7-2
d_call: .
j_call: TRBJ2-7

cdr3_aa: SARDQASGYTDTQY
v_call: TRBV20-1
d_call: TRBD2
j_call: TRBJ2-3

cdr3_aa: ASSFGQGRQETQY
v_call: TRBV7-6
d_call: TRBD1
j_call: TRBJ2-5

cdr3_aa: ASGQGESKKIQY
v_call: TRBV12-3/TRBV12-4
d_call: TRBD1
j_call: TRBJ2-4

cdr3_aa: ASSLGGGADYGYT
v_call: TRBV7-2
d_call: .
j_call: TRBJ1-2

cdr3_aa: ASSYLAVRVNEQF
v_call: TRBV11-2
d_call: TRBD2
j_call: TRBJ2-1

cdr3_aa: ASSSGWHTGELF
v_call: TRBV4-3
d_call: .
j_call: TRBJ2-2

cdr3_aa: ASSLDGWTGELF
v_call: TRBV11-1
d_call: .
j_call: TRBJ2-2

cdr3_aa: SARDGQHTEAF
v_call: TRBV20-1
d_call: .
j_call: TRBJ1-1

cdr3_aa: ASSLGDREGAEAF
v_call: TRBV7-2
d_call: TRBD1
j_call: TRBJ1-1

cdr3_aa: ASSLPQLNEKLF
v_call: TRBV28
d_call: .
j_call: TRBJ1-4

cdr3_aa: ASSPRQGGGTNEKLF
v_call: TRBV18
d_call: TRBD1
j_call: TRBJ1-4

cdr3_aa: ASSFPGDQETQY
v_call: TRBV5-5
d_call: .
j_call: TRBJ2-5

cdr3_aa: ASSYKKGVAEAF
v_call: TRBV6-2/TRBV6-3
d_call: .
j_call: TRBJ1-1

cdr3_aa: ASSERGTGVEKLF
v_call: TRBV9
d_call: TRBD1
j_call: TRBJ1-4

cdr3_aa: AITGTGPGEQF
v_call: TRBV10-3
d_call: .
j_call: TRBJ2-1

cdr3_aa: SGRSGFDTEAF
v_call: TRBV20-1
d_call: .
j_call: TRBJ1-1

cdr3_aa: SASVRDSYNEQF
v_call: TRBV20-1
d_call: .
j_call: TRBJ2-1

cdr3_aa: ASSIGADNEQF
v_call: TRBV19
d_call: .
j_call: TRBJ2-1

cdr3_aa: ASSLDQGGYGYT
v_call: TRBV5-1
d_call: .
j_call: TRBJ1-2

cdr3_aa: SAARLTTGTDTQY
v_call: TRBV20-1
d_call: .
j_call: TRBJ2-3

cdr3_aa: ASSEIVAPDTQY
v_call: TRBV2
d_call: .
j_call: TRBJ2-3

cdr3_aa: ASSLRVGGTHNSPLH
v_call: TRBV7-8
d_call: .
j_call: TRBJ1-6

cdr3_aa: ASSFGRGGYNEQF
v_call: TRBV28
d_call: .
j_call: TRBJ2-1

cdr3_aa: ASSAASGGSDEQF
v_call: TRBV7-3
d_call: TRBD2
j_call: TRBJ2-1

cdr3_aa: SARVGEARNEQF
v_call: TRBV20-1
d_call: .
j_call: TRBJ2-1

cdr3_aa: ASRPRGSNTGELF
v_call: TRBV3-1
d_call: .
j_call: TRBJ2-2

cdr3_aa: ASSVAFNYGYT
v_call: TRBV2
d_call: .
j_call: TRBJ1-2

cdr3_aa: ASTSGGTTDTQY
v_call: TRBV5-1
d_call: TRBD2
j_call: TRBJ2-3

cdr3_aa: SARVDLRDTEAF
v_call: TRBV20-1
d_call: .
j_call: TRBJ1-1